This T cell receptor beta chain was observed in a study of control samples from healthy donors and cancer patients. In germline, CDR1 is GTSNPN, CDR2 SVGIG (reference sequence). V shed 1 base and J 0 bases; nucleotides not matched to a gene: 3. The CDR3 covers 15 residues. Only in-frame clones appear in the TCRdb table, and some are missing; sequencing was by immunoSEQ multiplex PCR. Seen here are 90,000 or so clones, about nine tenths observed once, and the top ten hold approximately 15%. Sequenced sample: blood. The chain links TRBV30 to TRBJ1-3, with 7 bases aligning to TRBD1. The TCR comes from a woman between 65 and 79 years old in good health. In DNA, the CDR3 is TGTGCCTGGAGTGGGGACAGTTCCTCTGGAAACACCATATATTTT. As protein: CAWSGDSSSGNTIYF.